Listed below are T cell receptor beta chains from one sample, sequenced in a study of cytomegalovirus exposure and HLA in healthy donors. Sequenced by immunoSEQ multiplex PCR; TCRdb stores in-frame clones only, minus some. The sample holds around 120,000 clones; 60% to 85% are singletons and the top ten take about 5.2%. Sequencing was done on a sample of PBMCs. The receptor set was obtained from a female donor in good health and CMV-seropositive. CDR3s include the opening cysteine and the closing phenylalanine or tryptophan. The D gene is left open where the match is weak. The listing skips clone size in some rows; elsewhere it reads once, few, many or a size class.

j_call v_call cdr3_length clone_size d_call cdr3_nt cdr3_aa
TRBJ2-2 TRBV4-3 17 NA TRBD2 TGCGCCAGCAGCCATGGACTAGCGGGGGGCGGGACCGGGGAGCTGTTTTTT CASSHGLAGGGTGELFF
TRBJ1-2 TRBV28 12 NA NA TGTGCCAGTAATAGGGACTACTATGGCTACACCTTC CASNRDYYGYTF
TRBJ1-4 TRBV28 14 NA NA TGTGCCAGCAGTCCCATACAGGGATGGGGAAAACTGTTTTTT CASSPIQGWGKLFF
TRBJ2-1 TRBV2 15 NA NA TGTGCCAGCGGGCCGGGGGTTCCCAAAGACAATGAGCAGTTCTTC CASGPGVPKDNEQFF
TRBJ1-1 TRBV10-1 15 NA TRBD1 TGCGCCAGCAGCCCGGGACAGGGTTTGAGGACTGAAGCTTTCTTT CASSPGQGLRTEAFF
TRBJ2-1 TRBV27 12 few NA TGTGCCAGCAGTAAAACTTACAATGAGCAGTTCTTC CASSKTYNEQFF
TRBJ2-7 TRBV5-4 13 NA NA TGTGCCACCCCCAAAACAGGGACGGAGGAGCAGTACTTC CATPKTGTEEQYF
TRBJ2-2 TRBV5-5 14 NA NA TGTGCCAGCAGCTTTTCGTCTTCGTCCGGGGAGCTGTTTTTT CASSFSSSSGELFF
TRBJ1-1 TRBV5-5 15 NA NA TGTGCCAGCAGCTGGAGGGAAAACGGCAACACTGAAGCTTTCTTT CASSWRENGNTEAFF
TRBJ1-2 TRBV5-1 13 NA TRBD1 TGCGCCAGCCGAAGAGCACAGGGGCAAACAACCCACTTC CASRRAQGQTTHF
TRBJ1-6 TRBV5-1 17 NA TRBD1 TGCGCCAGCAGCAGGGACAGCCGAAGCTCCTATAATTCACCCCTCCACTTT CASSRDSRSSYNSPLHF
TRBJ2-7 TRBV9 15 NA TRBD1 TGTGCCAGCAGCCTCACCGGGACAGGGGTTGAAGAGCAGTACTTC CASSLTGTGVEEQYF
TRBJ2-1 TRBV6-6 14 NA NA TGTGCCAGCACCCCAAACGTAGAGAACAATGAGCAGTTCTTC CASTPNVENNEQFF
TRBJ1-6 TRBV7-9 15 NA TRBD1 TGTGCCAGCAGCGCCGGACAGGGTGGGGTTTCACCCCTCCACTTT CASSAGQGGVSPLHF
TRBJ1-5 TRBV27 19 NA TRBD1 TGTGCCAGCAGTTCGACCGGGACAGGGACCTGGGGGGGCAATCAGCCCCAGCATTTT CASSSTGTGTWGGNQPQHF
TRBJ1-3 TRBV30 14 NA NA TGTGCCTCACTGGGGGGGGTGAGGGGAAACACCATATATTTT CASLGGVRGNTIYF
TRBJ1-2 TRBV18 14 NA TRBD1 TGTGCCAGCTCACAGAGACAGGGCCCCGAGGGCTACACCTTC CASSQRQGPEGYTF
TRBJ1-1 TRBV2 14 NA NA TGTGCCAGCAGTGTGAGGGTTAGCAACACTGAAGCTTTCTTT CASSVRVSNTEAFF
TRBJ2-5 TRBV5-1 14 NA NA TGCGCCAGCAGCTCGCTGGGGGCACAAGAGACCCAGTACTTC CASSSLGAQETQYF
TRBJ2-5 TRBV7-9 15 NA TRBD1 TGTGCCAGCACCGTAGGGGGACAGGGATCGCCTGAGCAGTACTTC CASTVGGQGSPEQYF
TRBJ2-5 TRBV5-4 14 NA NA TGTGCCAGCAGCTCTGTGGGCTTCCAAGAGACCCAGTACTTC CASSSVGFQETQYF
TRBJ2-7 TRBV5-1 12 NA NA TGCGCCAGCAGTCCTCCTTCCTACGAGCAGTACTTC CASSPPSYEQYF
TRBJ2-1 TRBV7-2 15 NA NA TGTGCCAGCAGCTTAGCCCGTACGGGTGGAGCCGGGCAGTTCTTC CASSLARTGGAGQFF
TRBJ2-2 TRBV7-2 17 NA TRBD2 TGTGCCAGCAGCTTAGCGCGGAGCGGGAGTAACACCGGGGAGCTGTTTTTT CASSLARSGSNTGELFF
TRBJ1-5 TRBV2 13 NA NA TGTGCCAGCAGGGTATACTACAATCAGCCCCAGCATTTT CASRVYYNQPQHF
TRBJ2-1 TRBV9 20 NA TRBD2 TGTGCCAGCAGCGTAGGGACCGGGACTAGCGGGATATATCTCTACAATGAGCAGTTCTTC CASSVGTGTSGIYLYNEQFF
TRBJ2-2 TRBV5-4 16 few NA TGTGCCAGCAGCTCGAATCGTGGGGGCAACACCGGGGAGCTGTTTTTT CASSSNRGGNTGELFF